This T cell receptor beta chain was observed in a study of T-cell reconstitution after alpha-beta-depleted transplantation in children. General observations from the study: When one year had passed after transplant, most T-cell counts and diversity came from newly produced T cells. Expanded graft clones numbering several hundred reportedly gave rise to alpha-beta T cells about two months after transplant. Surviving thymic progenitors and recipient T cells were the source of high TCRbeta diversity at day 60 in some patients.

Unique molecular identifiers were used to barcode this TCRbeta library. From the PCR reads, TCRdb called clonotypes with MiXCR, one entry per CDR3 protein. Among 800,000 to 1,000,000 distinct CDR3 sequences listed, 25% to 30% were seen once. For this clonotype: What it binds is not known.

The CDR3 runs to 17 residues. The trim removed 0 bases at V and 0 bases at J, leaving 9 bases unmatched. Germline lookup yields CDR1 DFQATT and CDR2 SNEGSKA (reference sequence). Sample: PBMCs, mostly from graft donor cells, taken 360 days after TCRalphabeta/CD19-depleted stem cell transplant. This clonotype was sampled from a boy under two years old who had a stem cell transplant for SCID, so the T cells may come from the graft donor. J is TRBJ2-7 and V is TRBV20-1; 9 bases line up with TRBD1. CDR3 nucleotide sequence: TGCAGTGCTAGAGATGACCCTGGGACAGGGTACTCCTACGAGCAGTACTTC. Its translation is CSARDDPGTGYSYEQYF.